The present T cell receptor (beta chain) was sequenced within a study of spatial heterogeneity in lung cancer (dated by TCRdb to between 2018 and 2021). For context, the study as a whole: The donors were 65 to 85 patients from the lung TRACERx cohort who had early-stage, untreated non-small cell lung cancer. Follow-up PBMC samples were sequenced whenever available, and the median time to follow-up was about 23 months after resection. Beta-chain transcripts were consistently detected in greater numbers than alpha-chain transcripts, which likely reflected higher beta-chain transcript abundance. In the raw uncorrected reads, each unique combination of TCR and UMI appeared more than ten times on average. In non-small cell lung cancer, the study made a quantitative comparison of TCR alpha and beta repertoires among multiple tumor regions, matched nontumor lung and blood. TCR repertoire features were related to nonsynonymous mutation counts determined by whole-exome sequencing of tumor tissue. Both alpha and beta chains were TCR-sequenced in samples taken at surgery, namely 220 tumor regions, fewer than 80 matched nontumor lung samples and about 54 PBMC samples.

The time point label, as the study defines it: blood at routine non-recurrence follow-up after resection. For TCR sequencing, whole RNA was extracted from tumor and nontumor lung tissue, or from cryopreserved PBMC samples, and no cell sorting was done. Patients were selected for TCR sequencing only if sufficient RNA was available from at least two tumor regions. V drops 7 bases and J drops 0 bases, leaving 3 bases in between. The cysteine opens and the phenylalanine closes a CDR3 of 13 amino acids. This entry keeps only the CDR3 DNA: 39 bases, framed from base 1. According to the germline V gene, CDR1 reads KGHDR and CDR2 reads SFDVKD. Library preparation was by 5' RACE. Sequencing was performed on a NextSeq 500. The TCR library protocol attached a unique molecular identifier to each TCR cDNA molecule to allow correction of PCR and sequencing errors. The original pipeline was this. TCR identification, UMI-based error correction and CDR3 extraction were all carried out with Decombinator tools. Expanded TCRs were defined as those above a frequency of 2 per 1,000, corresponding to the top 1% of the tumor frequency distribution. Renyi diversity was calculated using the R vegan package after each repertoire was subsampled 100 times to 5,000 TCRs. CDR3 similarity networks were constructed using string-kernel similarity of amino acid triplets, with links drawn between CDR3s whose pairwise similarity was above 0.82. TCRdb trimmed the raw reads at Q25, called clones with MiXCR and kept productive beta chains. Rows with a matching CDR3 protein are joined into one entry that keeps the most common DNA and genes. TCRdb, not the authors, supplied the V and J calls. The sample data list roughly 99,000 distinct CDR3 sequences, and 19% of these were observed just once. Clones ranked in the top ten supply just over 20% of the sample.

The paper's findings and limits, for the study overall: Comparisons of baseline and follow-up blood repertoires included only 15 or so patients. Confirming at a functional level the hypothesis that regional TCRs recognize regional mutations was considered to require additional single-cell paired TCR alpha and beta sequencing. Ubiquitous expanded tumor TCRs showed up in blood more often at tumor resection than at routine follow-up.

About this clonotype: The antigen this receptor binds is unknown. No clone much larger than this one lies a single base away; base qualities are absent.

The V and J genes are TRBV24-1 and TRBJ2-6, with no confident D gene call. The material was PBMCs, obtained at follow-up. This receptor was identified in a male donor with early-stage non-small cell lung cancer. The CDR3 reads as follows: CATRSSGANVLTF. The DNA sequence follows: TGTGCCACCAGAAGCTCTGGGGCCAACGTCCTGACTTTC.